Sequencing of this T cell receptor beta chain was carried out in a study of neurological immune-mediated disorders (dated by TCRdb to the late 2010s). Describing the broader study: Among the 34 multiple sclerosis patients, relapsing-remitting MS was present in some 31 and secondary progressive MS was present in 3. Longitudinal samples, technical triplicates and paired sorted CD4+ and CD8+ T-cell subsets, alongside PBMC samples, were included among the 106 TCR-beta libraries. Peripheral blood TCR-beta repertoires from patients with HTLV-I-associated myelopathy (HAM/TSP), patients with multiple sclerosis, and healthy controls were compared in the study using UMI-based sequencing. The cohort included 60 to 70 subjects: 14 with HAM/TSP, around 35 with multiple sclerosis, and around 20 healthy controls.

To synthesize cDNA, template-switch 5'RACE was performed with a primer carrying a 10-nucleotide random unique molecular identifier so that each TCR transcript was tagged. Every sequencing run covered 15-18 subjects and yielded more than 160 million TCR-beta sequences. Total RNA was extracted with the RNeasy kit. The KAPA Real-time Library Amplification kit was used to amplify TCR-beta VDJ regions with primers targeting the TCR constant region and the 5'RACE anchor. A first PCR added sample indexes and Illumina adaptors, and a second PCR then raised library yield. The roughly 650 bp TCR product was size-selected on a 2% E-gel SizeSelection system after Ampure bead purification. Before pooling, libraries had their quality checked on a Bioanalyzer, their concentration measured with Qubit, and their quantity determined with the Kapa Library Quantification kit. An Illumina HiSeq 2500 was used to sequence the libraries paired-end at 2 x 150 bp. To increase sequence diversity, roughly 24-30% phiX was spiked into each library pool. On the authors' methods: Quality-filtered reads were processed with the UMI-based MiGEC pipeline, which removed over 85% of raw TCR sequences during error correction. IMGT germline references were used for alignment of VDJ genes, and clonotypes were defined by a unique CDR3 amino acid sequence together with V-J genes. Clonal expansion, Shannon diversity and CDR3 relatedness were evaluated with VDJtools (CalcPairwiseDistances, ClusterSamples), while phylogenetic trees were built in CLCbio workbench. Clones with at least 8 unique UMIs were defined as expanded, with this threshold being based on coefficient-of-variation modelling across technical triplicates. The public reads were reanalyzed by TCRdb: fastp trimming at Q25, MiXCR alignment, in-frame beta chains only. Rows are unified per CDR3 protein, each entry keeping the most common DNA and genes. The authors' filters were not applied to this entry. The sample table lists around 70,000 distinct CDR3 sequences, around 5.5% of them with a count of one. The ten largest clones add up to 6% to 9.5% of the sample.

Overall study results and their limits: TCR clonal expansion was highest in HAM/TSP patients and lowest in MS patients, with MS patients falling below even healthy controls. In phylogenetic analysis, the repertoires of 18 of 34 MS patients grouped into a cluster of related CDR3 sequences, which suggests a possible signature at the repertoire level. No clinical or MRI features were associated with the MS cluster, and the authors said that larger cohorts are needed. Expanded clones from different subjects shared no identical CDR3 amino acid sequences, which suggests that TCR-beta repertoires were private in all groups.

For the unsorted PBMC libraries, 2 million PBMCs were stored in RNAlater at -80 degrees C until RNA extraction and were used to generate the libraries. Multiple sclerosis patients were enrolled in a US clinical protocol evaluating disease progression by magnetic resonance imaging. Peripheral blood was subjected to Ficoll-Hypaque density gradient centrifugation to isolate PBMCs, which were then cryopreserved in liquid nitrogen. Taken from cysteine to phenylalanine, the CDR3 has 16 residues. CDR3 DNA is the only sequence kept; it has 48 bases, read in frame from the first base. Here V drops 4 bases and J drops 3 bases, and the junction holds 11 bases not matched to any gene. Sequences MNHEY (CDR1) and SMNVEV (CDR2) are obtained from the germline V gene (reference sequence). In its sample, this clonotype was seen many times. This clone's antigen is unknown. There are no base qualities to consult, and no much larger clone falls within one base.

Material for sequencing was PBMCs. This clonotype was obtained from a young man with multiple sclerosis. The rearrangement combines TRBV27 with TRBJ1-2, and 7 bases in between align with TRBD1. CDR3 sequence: CASSSITGEGYYGYTF. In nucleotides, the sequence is TGTGCCAGCAGTTCGATCACAGGGGAGGGGTACTATGGCTACACCTTC.